Following are 30 T cell receptor beta chains from one sample sequenced in a study of chemoradiotherapy in HPV16-positive cancers. Clones were sequenced by immunoSEQ multiplex PCR, and TCRdb holds only the in-frame ones, with some missing. The repertoire holds 8,000 or so clones, with 71% as singletons. Sample collection was performed from a patient who underwent chemoradiotherapy. The source is a human donor with HPV-associated anogenital cancer.

The rearrangement joins TRBV7-8 to TRBJ2-3; the match to TRBD1 covers 7 bases. Germline loops: CDR1 SGHVS, CDR2 FQNEAQ. V shed 4 bases and J 2 bases; nucleotides not matched to a gene: 9. The CDR3 is 16 residues long. The DNA of the CDR3 is TGTGCCAGCAGCTCTAGAGAGGGGGCCGACACAGATACGCAGTATTTT. This gives the protein CASSSREGADTDTQYF.

This clone was seen only once. V is TRBV11-2 and J is TRBJ1-6; D is ambiguous. V was trimmed by 5 bases and J by 14 bases, leaving 16 bases between them. This CDR3 is 13 amino acids long. The germline V gene encodes CDR1 SGHAT and CDR2 FQNNGV. The CDR3 bases are TGTGCCAGCAGCCCACAAGGCTCTTTCACCCTCCACTTT. It encodes CASSPQGSFTLHF.

The sample holds one count of this clone. The V call is TRBV29-1, the J call TRBJ1-2; D uncertain. CDR1 is SQVTM and CDR2 is ANQGSEA in the germline V gene. Trimming stripped 5 bases from V and 1 base from J, with 8 bases between. The length of the CDR3 is 12 residues. CDR3 DNA sequence: TGCAGCGTTATTACAAATAACTATGGCTACACCTTC. It codes for CSVITNNYGYTF.

The gene calls are TRBV27 and TRBJ2-1; 8 bases agree with TRBD2. This CDR3 comprises 19 residues. CDR1 and CDR2 from the germline V gene are MNHEY and SMNVEV (reference sequence). V was clipped by 0 bases and J by 0 bases; unmatched bases: 10. The CDR3 DNA follows: TGTGCCAGCAGTTTATCCCCCGCTAGCGGGTTGAGCTCCTACAATGAGCAGTTCTTC. The encoded protein is CASSLSPASGLSSYNEQFF.

This clone was seen more than once but under ten times. The rearrangement links TRBV7-9 to TRBJ2-5; D perhaps matches TRBD1 (6 bases). This CDR3 contains 13 residues. V gave up 5 bases and J gave up 9 bases, with 16 bases separating them. The V gene's germline CDR1 is SEHNR and CDR2 FQNEAQ (reference sequence). CDR3 protein: CASSHRETRSQYF. CDR3 DNA: TGTGCCAGCAGCCACAGGGAAACCAGGTCCCAGTACTTC.

The chain has TRBV29-1 and TRBJ2-7, with D possibly matching TRBD1 (6 bases). This CDR3 is built from 12 residues. V lost 4 bases and J lost 5, with 12 bases in between. CDR1 and CDR2 (germline): SQVTM, ANQGSEA. CDR3 region: CSVVARGNEQYF. CDR3 nucleotide sequence: TGCAGCGTTGTAGCCAGGGGTAACGAGCAGTACTTC.

This chain joins TRBV9 and TRBJ2-4, with D maybe TRBD2 (7 bases). Trimming removed 2 bases at V and 0 bases at J, with 18 bases between. The germline V gene has CDR1 SGDLS and CDR2 YYNGEE. The CDR3 has 18 amino acids. CDR3 coding DNA: TGTGCCAGCAGCGTCTCGTGGGAGGGGGTAGGAGCCAAAAACATTCAGTACTTC. Amino acid sequence: CASSVSWEGVGAKNIQYF. Full variable domain (remainder filled in from reference TRBV9 and TRBJ2-4): DSGVTQTPKHLITATGQRVTLRCSPRSGDLSVYWYQQSLDQGLQFLIQYYNGEERAKGNILERFSAQQFPDLHSELNLSSLELGDSALYFCASSVSWEGVGAKNIQYFGAGTRLSVL.

The V gene is TRBV19, the J gene TRBJ2-1, with a weak D call TRBD2 (7 bases). CDR3 size: 16 residues. Germline CDR1 reads LNHDA; CDR2 reads SQIVND (reference sequence). V lost 4 bases and J lost 0, with 13 bases in between. The CDR3 loop is CASSTRGGNSYNEQFF. The CDR3 bases are TGTGCCAGTAGTACCCGCGGGGGCAACTCCTACAATGAGCAGTTCTTC.

The chain combines TRBV19 with TRBJ2-5; D unclear. This CDR3 contains 13 residues. The germline V and J ends were trimmed by 5 bases and 0 bases, with 7 bases remaining between them. Germline V CDR1 and CDR2: LNHDA, SQIVND (reference sequence). CDR3 DNA: TGTGCCAGTAGTGCCCTTTACCAAGAGACCCAGTACTTC. Its protein product is CASSALYQETQYF.

The chain carries TRBV7-2 and TRBJ1-4, with D possibly TRBD1 on 5 matching bases. V was shortened by 5 bases and J by 5 bases, with 12 bases between the two germline ends. There are 14 residues in the CDR3. CDR1 and CDR2 (germline): SGHTA, FQGNSA. CDR3 residues: CASSPGTTNEKLFF. In DNA, the CDR3 is TGTGCCAGCAGCCCCGGGACCACGAATGAAAAACTGTTTTTT.

This clone was detected once. The chain joins TRBV30 to TRBJ2-2; 7 positions agree with TRBD2. The V gene's germline CDR1 is GTSNPN and CDR2 SVGIG (reference sequence). The V and J ends lost 5 bases and 4 bases, in that order; junction bases with no gene match: 19. The CDR3 is 18 residues long. The CDR3 sequence: CAWVFRLRLAISTGELFF. CDR3 sequence (DNA): TGTGCCTGGGTTTTTCGGCTTCGACTAGCAATTTCCACCGGGGAGCTGTTTTTT.

This sequence joins TRBV2 and TRBJ1-6; weak D call: TRBD1 (6 bases). CDR1 is SNHLY and CDR2 is FYNNEI in the germline V gene. The CDR3 is 14 amino acids. V lost 7 bases and J 10 bases, leaving 17 bases between the germline ends. The CDR3 region is CASTTTGNLSPLHF. The DNA for the CDR3 is TGTGCCAGCACAACTACAGGGAACCTCTCACCCCTCCACTTT.

The chain combines TRBV18 with TRBJ1-1, with no clear D. The germline V and J ends were trimmed by 4 bases and 3 bases, with 6 bases remaining between them. This CDR3 is built from 12 residues. Germline CDR1 reads KGHSH; CDR2 reads LQKENI. In DNA, the CDR3 is TGTGCCAGCTCACAAGAGCACACTGAAGCTTTCTTT. Amino acid sequence: CASSQEHTEAFF.

The rearrangement uses TRBV5-1 and TRBJ2-7; D possibly matches TRBD1 or TRBD2 (5 bases each). Germline assignment: CDR1 SGHRS and CDR2 YFSETQ. The CDR3 runs to 14 residues. Trimming left V 5 bases short and J 2 bases short, with 14 bases between. As DNA, the CDR3 is TGCGCCAGCAGTTCCCGGACGGGACCCTACGAGCAGTACTTC. Translation: CASSSRTGPYEQYF.

This clone was recorded only once. The chain combines TRBV20-1 with TRBJ2-7; D not certain. The CDR3 is made up of 11 amino acids. Germline CDR1 reads DFQATT; CDR2 reads SNEGSKA (reference sequence). V lost 6 bases to trimming and J lost 2 bases, with 8 bases between them. The DNA for the CDR3 is TGCAGTGCCCTACATGCCTACGAGCAGTACTTC. It is translated as CSALHAYEQYF.

V is TRBV21-1 and J is TRBJ1-3; TRBD1, as called in the table, went unchecked against the DNA. TRBV21-1 is deemed a pseudogene. The CDR3 loop spans 18 amino acids. CDR3 DNA: TGTGCCAGCAGCTCCCAACCATTTACAGGAAAGTCTGGAAACACCATATATTTT. Translating gives CASSSQPFTGKSGNTIYF.

The DNA of the CDR3 is TGTGCCAGCAGTTTCGCAGGGAGTAATGGCTACACCTTC. Its protein product is CASSFAGSNGYTF. This chain connects TRBV28 to TRBJ1-2, with D perhaps TRBD1 (5 bases). The germline V and J ends were trimmed by 3 bases and 6 bases, with 11 bases remaining between them. This CDR3 region has 13 residues. Germline V gene sequence: CDR1 MDHEN, CDR2 SYDVKM.

This chain joins TRBV21-1 and TRBJ1-2. TRBV21-1 is annotated as a pseudogene. The CDR3 totals 16 residues. In DNA, the CDR3 is TGTGCCATTTCAACGGTAACGGGCCTATCTAACTATGGCTACACCTTC. Translating gives CAISTVTGLSNYGYTF.

The CDR3 is CATSPGTAQETQYF. CDR3 nucleotide sequence: TGTGCCACCTCCCCCGGGACAGCCCAAGAGACCCAGTACTTC. The rearrangement links TRBV10-3 to TRBJ2-5, with 7 bases identical to TRBD1. The CDR3 loop spans 14 amino acids. V lost 10 bases to trimming and J lost 1 base; unmatched junction nucleotides: 9. From germline, CDR1 is ENHRY and CDR2 SYGVKD.

The rearrangement links TRBV7-2 to TRBJ2-7; D gene unclear. Germline lookup yields CDR1 SGHTA and CDR2 FQGNSA. The CDR3 extends over 14 amino acids. With 1 base removed from V and 2 bases from J, the gap between germline ends came to 9 bases. The CDR3 DNA is TGTGCCAGCAGCTTAGTAGGGCTAACCTACGAGCAGTACTTC. Translating it yields CASSLVGLTYEQYF.

The chain has TRBV6-6 and TRBJ2-2, with D uncertain. CDR1 is MNHNY and CDR2 is SVGAGI in the germline V gene (reference sequence). The CDR3 contains 16 residues. Between the trimmed V and J ends, which lost 0 bases and 0 bases, there was a span of 8 bases. The CDR3 reads CASSYSGFPNTGELFF. CDR3 nucleotide sequence: TGTGCCAGCAGTTACTCGGGTTTCCCGAACACCGGGGAGCTGTTTTTT.

This clone was counted a few times. CDR3 residues: CASKGTGGIGETQYF. For the CDR3, the DNA is TGTGCCAGCAAGGGGACAGGGGGCATCGGAGAGACCCAGTACTTC. The J gene is TRBJ2-5, the V gene TRBV6-1; 12 bases match TRBD1. The CDR3 covers 15 residues. V gave up 7 bases and J gave up 4 bases; unmatched junction bases: 7. CDR1 and CDR2 from the germline V gene are MNHNS and SASEGT.

The chain links TRBV9 to TRBJ2-6, with D uncertain. V lost 1 base to trimming and J lost 13 bases, with 6 bases between them. CDR1 and CDR2 (germline): SGDLS, YYNGEE. The CDR3 contains 11 residues. The CDR3 protein is CASSVSGVLTF. The CDR3 nucleotides are TGTGCCAGCAGCGTATCCGGGGTCCTGACTTTC.

V and J are TRBV14 and TRBJ1-2; D not certain. V was clipped by 0 bases and J by 4 bases, with 6 bases between them. The CDR3 covers 13 residues. Germline loops: CDR1 SGHDN, CDR2 FVKESK. The CDR3 region is CASSQDPGYGYTF. In nucleotides, the CDR3 is TGTGCCAGCAGCCAAGATCCGGGCTATGGCTACACCTTC.

This clone was counted only a few times. This chain joins TRBV10-3 and TRBJ2-1; tentatively, D is TRBD1 (5 bases). V lost 5 bases and J lost 8, with 19 bases in between. The CDR3 runs to 15 residues. Germline loops: CDR1 ENHRY, CDR2 SYGVKD. The CDR3 protein is CAISLQEMSSDEQFF. As DNA, the CDR3 is TGTGCCATCAGTTTACAGGAGATGAGCTCGGATGAGCAGTTCTTC.

The count of this clone is one. V and J are TRBV10-1 and TRBJ1-5, with 7 positions matching TRBD1. V was clipped by 0 bases and J by 9 bases; unmatched bases: 8. This CDR3 has 15 residues. Germline lookup yields CDR1 WNHNN and CDR2 SYGVQD (reference sequence). DNA for the CDR3: TGCGCCAGCAGTGAGTCAGGGACAGCTTCATGGCCCCAGCATTTT. The encoded protein is CASSESGTASWPQHF.

The J gene is TRBJ1-2, the V gene TRBV6-1; TRBD1 is a possible D gene (5 bases). The CDR3 has 15 residues. The germline V gene has CDR1 MNHNS and CDR2 SASEGT. V lost 1 base and J lost 7, with 16 bases in between. The CDR3 DNA reads as TGTGCCAGCAGTGAAGAAGGGGCCAGGGTGAGTGGCTACACCTTC. It specifies CASSEEGARVSGYTF.

The V and J genes are TRBV19 and TRBJ1-1; 7 positions agree with TRBD1. This CDR3 spans 14 amino acids. V was clipped by 4 bases and J by 6 bases; unmatched bases: 8. Germline values: CDR1 LNHDA, CDR2 SQIVND (reference sequence). This chain's CDR3 is CASSREQGTAEAFF. In nucleotides, the CDR3 is TGTGCCAGTAGTAGAGAACAGGGGACCGCTGAAGCTTTCTTT.

The chain couples TRBV7-9 to TRBJ2-7; D possibly corresponds to TRBD2 (5 bases). The ends were cut back, 1 base at V and 3 bases at J, with 13 bases in the middle. Germline CDR1 SEHNR, CDR2 FQNEAQ (reference sequence). CDR3 length: 15 residues. CDR3 coding DNA: TGTGCCAGCAGCTTAGGTGGCGGGTTCAGCTACGAGCAGTACTTC. This gives the protein CASSLGGGFSYEQYF.

This chain joins TRBV5-1 and TRBJ1-6; 7 bases fit TRBD1. This CDR3 comprises 16 residues. Germline values: CDR1 SGHRS, CDR2 YFSETQ. V lost 1 base to trimming and J lost 0 bases; unmatched junction nucleotides: 1. CDR3 loop: CASSLRDSSYNSPLHF. CDR3 sequence (DNA): TGCGCCAGCAGCTTGCGGGACAGCTCCTATAATTCACCCCTCCACTTT.